This is a list of T cell receptor beta chains from one sample in a study of cytomegalovirus exposure and HLA in healthy donors. Libraries were prepared by immunoSEQ multiplex PCR; TCRdb keeps only in-frame clonotypes and omits some of them. Among roughly 80,000 clones listed, approximately 61% were seen once. The source material was PBMCs. The source of these receptors is a woman aged 45-65 years in good health and CMV-seropositive. Each CDR3 is given with its conserved first and last residue.

CDR3: CASQRSGDNNEQFF; length: 14; J: TRBJ2-1; V: TRBV6-1
CDR3: CASSPRGRGLDTQYF; length: 15; J: TRBJ2-3; V: TRBV9
CDR3: CASHGQGNQPQHF; length: 13; J: TRBJ1-5; V: TRBV19
CDR3: CASSFRDRSNQPQHF; length: 15; J: TRBJ1-5; V: TRBV6-5
CDR3: CASSVASGRGYEQYF; length: 15; J: TRBJ2-7; V: TRBV9
CDR3: CASSSTQGARNQPQHF; length: 16; J: TRBJ1-5; V: TRBV7-8
CDR3: CASSSALAHNEQFF; length: 14; J: TRBJ2-1; V: TRBV9
CDR3: CASSRQGRDTEAFF; length: 14; J: TRBJ1-1; V: TRBV2
CDR3: CASKEGQGWTDTQYF; length: 15; J: TRBJ2-3; V: TRBV5-1
CDR3: CASSEFLPYSTDTQYF; length: 16; J: TRBJ2-3; V: TRBV6-1
CDR3: CASSEIRGEPGELFF; length: 15; J: TRBJ2-2; V: TRBV2
CDR3: CASSSQTREQYF; length: 12; J: TRBJ2-7; V: TRBV28
CDR3: CASSQDREGSNTGELFF; length: 17; J: TRBJ2-2; V: TRBV4-2
CDR3: CASSQGYNLQGQPQHF; length: 16; J: TRBJ1-5; V: TRBV4-1
CDR3: CASSLAWTSGENEQFF; length: 16; J: TRBJ2-1; V: TRBV7-9
CDR3: CASSYRQGLNTEAFF; length: 15; J: TRBJ1-1; V: TRBV5-1
CDR3: CASSLGAMTDTQYF; length: 14; J: TRBJ2-3; V: TRBV11-2
CDR3: CASSTSGSYEQYF; length: 13; J: TRBJ2-7; V: TRBV18
CDR3: CASSLMSLADTQYF; length: 14; J: TRBJ2-3; V: TRBV7-6
CDR3: CASSRGQGSYNEQFF; length: 15; J: TRBJ2-1; V: TRBV7-7
CDR3: CASKWTGGNEQFF; length: 13; J: TRBJ2-1; V: TRBV19
CDR3: CASSLLQRNGYTF; length: 13; J: TRBJ1-2; V: TRBV28
CDR3: CASRQGARYGYTF; length: 13; J: TRBJ1-2; V: TRBV23-1
CDR3: CASSGTASSTDTQYF; length: 15; J: TRBJ2-3; V: TRBV9
CDR3: CASSSGTENGYTF; length: 13; J: TRBJ1-2; V: TRBV6-1
CDR3: CASSLLGEAGTYEQYF; length: 16; J: TRBJ2-7; V: TRBV27
CDR3: CASSQLRIRGNEQYF; length: 15; J: TRBJ2-7; V: TRBV11-2
CDR3: CASSLWGGTNTEAFF; length: 15; J: TRBJ1-1; V: TRBV28
CDR3: CASSRQGLSNSYEQYF; length: 16; J: TRBJ2-7; V: TRBV4-1
CDR3: CASSQWTGLEAFF; length: 13; J: TRBJ1-1; V: TRBV6-1
CDR3: CASSFTPRQGQNEKLFF; length: 17; J: TRBJ1-4; V: TRBV5-1
CDR3: CASSPGGYNEQFF; length: 13; J: TRBJ2-1; V: TRBV9
CDR3: CSSSLYQEDEQYF; length: 13; J: TRBJ2-7; V: TRBV7-9
CDR3: CASRRSDDDYGYTF; length: 14; J: TRBJ1-2; V: TRBV4-2
CDR3: CASSEGGNQPQHF; length: 13; J: TRBJ1-5; V: TRBV10-2
CDR3: CASSEGGGSNQPQHF; length: 15; J: TRBJ1-5; V: TRBV6-1
CDR3: CASSLPRLAGGLESGELFF; length: 19; J: TRBJ2-2; V: TRBV5-4
CDR3: CASNTNDRYNEQFF; length: 14; J: TRBJ2-1; V: TRBV2
CDR3: CSVRAVVNGFYGYTF; length: 15; J: TRBJ1-2; V: TRBV29-1
CDR3: CASKLPGTNYGYTF; length: 14; J: TRBJ1-2; V: TRBV27
CDR3: CASRVDTGTSYYEQYF; length: 16; J: TRBJ2-7; V: TRBV28